These 17 T cell receptor beta chains originate from one sample sequenced in a study of CD8 T cells in Susac syndrome (dated by TCRdb to between 2018 and 2020). Receptor libraries were prepared by the immunoSEQ multiplex PCR assay. RNA was extracted with the RNeasy kit and about 0.5 to 1 ug was reverse transcribed using random hexamers. TCRdb redid the processing of the public reads, applying fastp at Q25 and MiXCR, and retained in-frame beta chains. Each CDR3 protein appears once, grouped with its most common genes and DNA. The sample contains some 260,000 distinct CDR3 sequences, 70% to 90% of them found a single time. 0.11% of the sample is held by the ten biggest clonotypes. Specimen: CD8+ T cells from PBMCs. The receptors originated from a human donor with multiple sclerosis.

The gene calls are TRBV9 and TRBJ2-1; 9 bases line up with TRBD1. CDR1 and CDR2 (germline): SGDLS, YYNGEE. V was clipped by 3 bases and J by 9 bases; unmatched bases: 13. The CDR3 is 16 residues long. The CDR3: CASSADTGTGFSEQFF. The CDR3 region has the DNA TGTGCCAGCAGCGCGGATACCGGGACAGGGTTTTCTGAGCAGTTCTTC. The full variable domain, rest sourced from reference TRBV9 and TRBJ2-1, is DSGVTQTPKHLITATGQRVTLRCSPRSGDLSVYWYQQSLDQGLQFLIQYYNGEERAKGNILERFSAQQFPDLHSELNLSSLELGDSALYFCASSADTGTGFSEQFFGPGTRLTVL.

This rearrangement joins TRBV3-1 to TRBJ2-3; 10 bases map to TRBD2. J gave up 4 bases and V 6 bases, and 13 bases lay outside the gene matches. From germline, CDR1 is LGHDT and CDR2 YNNKEL (reference sequence). CDR3 length equals 17 residues. The CDR3 coding sequence is TGTGCCAGCAGTCCCGAAATAGGGACTAGCGTGGCAGATACGCAGTATTTT. Translating gives CASSPEIGTSVADTQYF.

V gene TRBV6-1 combines with J gene TRBJ1-2; D uncertain. Germline lookup yields CDR1 MNHNS and CDR2 SASEGT. Trimming took 6 bases from V and 6 from J, leaving 11 bases between them. The CDR3 loop spans 12 amino acids. The CDR3 sequence: CASRPSEDGYTF. CDR3 coding DNA: TGTGCCAGCAGACCTTCGGAGGATGGCTACACCTTC.

The genes are TRBV3-1 and TRBJ2-2, with D uncertain. Germline V gene lookup returns CDR1 LGHDT and CDR2 YNNKEL (reference sequence). This CDR3 has 15 amino acids. Trimming took off 4 bases at V and 3 bases at J, with 12 bases between the two ends. This chain's CDR3 is CASSPPFWDTGELFF. The CDR3 nucleotides read TGTGCCAGCAGCCCCCCCTTTTGGGACACCGGGGAGCTGTTTTTT.

The chain has TRBV3-1 and TRBJ2-1; D might be TRBD1 or TRBD2, each matching 6 bases. Trimming took off 6 bases at V and 8 bases at J, with 20 bases between the two ends. Germline V gene data show CDR1 as LGHDT and CDR2 as YNNKEL (reference sequence). The CDR3 has 15 amino acids. CDR3 in DNA: TGTGCCAGCAGTATTCCGGGACTCCAGGGGTATGAGCAGTTCTTC. Translated, it gives CASSIPGLQGYEQFF.

The V gene is TRBV29-1, the J gene TRBJ2-3; 8 bases align to TRBD2. The CDR3 totals 18 residues. Germline lookup yields CDR1 SQVTM and CDR2 ANQGSEA. The V and J ends lost 0 bases and 4 bases, in that order; junction bases with no gene match: 15. The CDR3 protein is CSVEDGAGGRRIPDTQYF. The DNA of the CDR3 is TGCAGCGTTGAAGATGGGGCGGGAGGACGCCGCATCCCAGATACGCAGTATTTT.

The chain carries TRBV9 and TRBJ1-5; D gene unclear. V shed 4 bases and J shed 7 bases, with 15 bases lying between them. The CDR3 sequence is 14 residues long. Per the germline V gene, CDR1 is SGDLS and CDR2 is YYNGEE. CDR3 amino acids: CASSLASAGQPQHF. CDR3 in DNA: TGTGCCAGCAGCTTGGCCTCGGCGGGGCAGCCCCAGCATTTT.

The V call is TRBV27, the J call TRBJ2-7; D possibly uses TRBD1 or TRBD2 (5 bases each). With 5 bases removed from V and 3 bases from J, the gap between germline ends came to 11 bases. Germline CDR1 reads MNHEY; CDR2 reads SMNVEV (reference sequence). The CDR3 is 13 residues long. In nucleotides, the CDR3 is TGTGCCAGCAGTAAGGGACGGTACTACGAGCAGTACTTC. Protein product: CASSKGRYYEQYF.

As regards this clonotype: An end of the junction differs from the germline gene, which may be a read error. The chain couples TRBV19 to TRBJ2-7; D call uncertain. The CDR3 totals 14 residues. CDR1 and CDR2 (germline): LNHDA, SQIVND (reference sequence). DNA for the CDR3: TGTGCCAGCAGTATGGGTCAGTTGGGCTACAAGCAGTACTTC. This sequence encodes CASSMGQLGYKQYF.

This clonotype was seen a few times. The rearrangement links TRBV7-9 to TRBJ2-1; 7 bases match TRBD1. Germline values: CDR1 SEHNR, CDR2 FQNEAQ (reference sequence). The CDR3 totals 16 residues. Losses at the gene ends were 5 bases for V and 5 bases for J; bases not matched to a gene: 12. The CDR3, as DNA: TGTGCCAGCAGCCTCAGCCTCGACAGGGAACACAATGAGCAGTTCTTC. Its translation: CASSLSLDREHNEQFF.

The V call is TRBV4-1, the J call TRBJ2-7; the D is unclear. The V and J ends lost 4 bases and 2 bases respectively, with 9 bases between them. Germline V gene data show CDR1 as MGHRA and CDR2 as YSYEKL. This CDR3 is built from 13 residues. As DNA, the CDR3 is TGCGCCAGCAGCCCGGTGAGGACCTACGAGCAGTACTTC. Its protein is CASSPVRTYEQYF.

The sample holds one count of this clonotype. The CDR3 nucleotides read TGTGCCAGCAGCCTGGGGACTAGCCCCTACAATGAGCAGTTCTTC. It specifies CASSLGTSPYNEQFF. This chain uses TRBV13 with TRBJ2-1; TRBD2 matches at 9 bases. V shed 5 bases and J 2 bases; nucleotides not matched to a gene: 4. CDR3 length: 15 residues. Looked up from germline, CDR1 is PRHDT and CDR2 is FYEKMQ (reference sequence).

The rearrangement uses TRBV5-1 and TRBJ1-3; D uncertain. This CDR3 is 16 amino acids long. The V end was cut by 0 bases, the J end by 4 bases, with 14 bases between. CDR1 is SGHRS, CDR2 YFSETQ, per germline. The CDR3 region is CASSLGGEGKGNTIYF. CDR3 coding DNA: TGCGCCAGCAGCTTGGGCGGGGAAGGGAAAGGAAACACCATATATTTT.

The chain carries TRBV14 and TRBJ1-2; D is unclear. The germline CDR1 and CDR2 sequences are SGHDN and FVKESK. The V and J ends lost 2 bases and 3 bases respectively, with 25 bases between them. This CDR3 is 19 amino acids long. This chain's CDR3 is CASSQNVLRSPDPYYGYTF. In DNA, the CDR3 is TGTGCCAGCAGCCAAAACGTCCTTAGGAGCCCAGACCCTTACTATGGCTACACCTTC.

In DNA form, the CDR3 reads TGCAGTGCTAGAGATGGCGACTACACAGATACGCAGTATTTT. This gives the protein CSARDGDYTDTQYF. The chain recombines TRBV20-1 with TRBJ2-3; a weak D match, TRBD2 (5 bases). The CDR3 has 14 amino acids. The germline V gene encodes CDR1 DFQATT and CDR2 SNEGSKA (reference sequence). V lost 0 bases and J 2 bases, leaving 9 bases between the germline ends.

The chain combines TRBV7-8 with TRBJ2-3, with TRBD2 matching 7 bases. After removal of 1 base from V and 4 bases from J, the junction contained 11 bases not matched to a gene. CDR3 length equals 17 residues. The germline gives CDR1 SGHVS, CDR2 FQNEAQ. CDR3 bases: TGTGCCAGCAGCTTAGTGAGATTACGGGAGGTTGCAGATACGCAGTATTTT. Translating gives CASSLVRLREVADTQYF.

This clonotype was seen more than once but under ten times. This chain links TRBV27 with TRBJ1-5; D is unclear. There are 13 residues in the CDR3. Trimming pared 8 bases from V and 0 bases from J, leaving 8 bases between. Germline assignment: CDR1 MNHEY and CDR2 SMNVEV (reference sequence). CDR3 in DNA: TGTGCCAGCCGCCAGACTAGCAATCAGCCCCAGCATTTT. This translates into CASRQTSNQPQHF.